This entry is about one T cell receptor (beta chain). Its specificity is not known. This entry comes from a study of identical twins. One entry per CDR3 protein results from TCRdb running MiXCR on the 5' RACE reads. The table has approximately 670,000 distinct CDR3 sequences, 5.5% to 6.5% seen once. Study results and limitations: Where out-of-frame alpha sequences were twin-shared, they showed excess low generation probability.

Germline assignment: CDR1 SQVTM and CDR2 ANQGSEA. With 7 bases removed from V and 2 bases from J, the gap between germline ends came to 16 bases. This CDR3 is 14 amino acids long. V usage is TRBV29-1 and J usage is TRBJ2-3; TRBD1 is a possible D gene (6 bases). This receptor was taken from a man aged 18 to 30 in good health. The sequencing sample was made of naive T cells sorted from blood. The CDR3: CSGGTRGYTDTQYF. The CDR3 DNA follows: TGCAGCGGGGGGACAAGGGGATACACAGATACGCAGTATTTT.